This T cell receptor beta chain was sequenced for a study of blood T cell repertoires in COVID-19. Study details: From the United States, Italy and Spain came samples of acute and convalescent COVID-19. PBMCs, B-cell-depleted T cells, or T cells provided the cDNA or gDNA that made up the material.

This CDR3 contains 15 residues. V was clipped by 5 bases and J by 4 bases; unmatched bases: 8. Germline-derived CDR1 and CDR2 are LNHDA and SQIVND (reference sequence). Per the study methods: How many nucleated cells were present was estimated from reference gene primer amplification. Profiling relied on immunoSEQ multiplex PCR, and the TCRdb table lists in-frame clones only, not all of them. V, J and clone size are taken as reported in that table, and D and trimming were inferred from the DNA itself. Of under 200,000 clones in the sample, approximately 86% were seen once. The sequenced material came from PBMCs or T cells enriched from blood (not recorded which). This sequence was found in a woman in her 40s in a cohort exposed to, infected with or recovered from COVID-19 (not recorded which). This chain connects TRBV19 to TRBJ1-2; 9 bases map to TRBD1. CDR3 in amino acids: CASSRHRGRGYGYTF. The CDR3 nucleotides read TGTGCCAGTAGTCGACACAGGGGGCGCGGCTATGGCTACACCTTC.